This T cell receptor (beta chain) was found in a study of blood T cell repertoires in COVID-19. In the study overall: Both acute and convalescent COVID-19 samples were obtained from the United States, Italy and Spain. PBMCs, B-cell-depleted T cells, or T cells were the source of the cDNA or gDNA that made up the material.

How the authors handled the data: Using reference gene primer amplification, nucleated cell counts were estimated. TCRdb's table, derived via immunoSEQ multiplex PCR, lists solely in-frame clones and lacks some. The V and J calls and the clone size are those of that table, but D and trimming were determined from the DNA. Of about 120,000 clones in the sample, approximately 88% were seen once. CDR3 length equals 15 residues. Trimming cost V 0 bases and J 4 bases, with 14 bases left between them. Germline V gene sequence: CDR1 SGHNT, CDR2 YYREEE (reference sequence). The chain employs TRBV5-4 and TRBJ2-7; no clear D. The sample taken for sequencing was peripheral blood. The TCR comes from a woman aged 70-85 years with acute or convalescent COVID-19. CDR3 coding DNA: TGTGCCAGCAGCTTGGGTTTAAGGAGCCAGTACGAGCAGTACTTC. It translates to CASSLGLRSQYEQYF. The whole variable domain, remainder taken from reference TRBV5-4 and TRBJ2-7, is ETGVTQSPTHLIKTRGQQVTLRCSSQSGHNTVSWYQQALGQGPQFIFQYYREEENGRGNFPPRFSGLQFPNYSSELNVNALELDDSALYLCASSLGLRSQYEQYFGPGTRLTVT.